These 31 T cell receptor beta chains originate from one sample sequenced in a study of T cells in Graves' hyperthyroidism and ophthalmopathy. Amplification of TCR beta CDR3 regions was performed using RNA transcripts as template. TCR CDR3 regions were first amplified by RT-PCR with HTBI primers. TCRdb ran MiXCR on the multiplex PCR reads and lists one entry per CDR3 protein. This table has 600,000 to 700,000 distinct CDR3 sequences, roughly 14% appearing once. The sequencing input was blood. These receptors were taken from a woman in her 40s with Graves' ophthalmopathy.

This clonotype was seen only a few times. The CDR3 DNA follows: TGCAGTGCTAGGCAACCTCCCGGGGTGAACACTGAAGCTTTCTTT. Translating gives CSARQPPGVNTEAFF. The rearrangement uses TRBV20-1 and TRBJ1-1; no clear D gene. Germline-derived CDR1 and CDR2 are DFQATT and SNEGSKA (reference sequence). The ends were cut back, 3 bases at V and 0 bases at J, with 14 bases in the middle. This CDR3 has 15 amino acids.

CDR3 residues: CATSRVATGEEAFF. CDR3 DNA sequence: TGTGCCACCAGCAGAGTGGCGACAGGGGAGGAAGCTTTCTTT. The chain recombines TRBV15 with TRBJ1-1; TRBD1 matches 8 bases. CDR3 length: 14 amino acids. The junction had 6 bases not matched to a gene; V was cut back by 1 base and J by 8 bases. Germline V gene lookup returns CDR1 LNHNV and CDR2 YYDKDF (reference sequence).

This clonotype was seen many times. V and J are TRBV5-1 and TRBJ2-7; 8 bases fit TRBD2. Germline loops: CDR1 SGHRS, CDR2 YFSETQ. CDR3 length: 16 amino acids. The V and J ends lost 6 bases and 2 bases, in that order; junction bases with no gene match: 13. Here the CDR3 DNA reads TGCGCCAGCACCCATACTAGCGGTGGAGGGACCTACGAGCAGTACTTC. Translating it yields CASTHTSGGGTYEQYF.

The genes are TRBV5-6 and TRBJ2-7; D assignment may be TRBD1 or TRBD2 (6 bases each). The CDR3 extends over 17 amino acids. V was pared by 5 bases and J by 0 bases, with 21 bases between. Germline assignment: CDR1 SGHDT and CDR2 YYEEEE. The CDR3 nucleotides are TGTGCCAGCAGTATGAGGGGGGTCGGTCCTTCCTCCTACGAGCAGTACTTC. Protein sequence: CASSMRGVGPSSYEQYF.

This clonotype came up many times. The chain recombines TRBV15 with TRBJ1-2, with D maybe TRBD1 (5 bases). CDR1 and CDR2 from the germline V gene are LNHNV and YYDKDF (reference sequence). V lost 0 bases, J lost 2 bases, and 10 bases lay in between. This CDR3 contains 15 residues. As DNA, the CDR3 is TGTGCCACCAGCAGAGAGGTCGGGGGGAACTATGGCTACACCTTC. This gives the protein CATSREVGGNYGYTF.

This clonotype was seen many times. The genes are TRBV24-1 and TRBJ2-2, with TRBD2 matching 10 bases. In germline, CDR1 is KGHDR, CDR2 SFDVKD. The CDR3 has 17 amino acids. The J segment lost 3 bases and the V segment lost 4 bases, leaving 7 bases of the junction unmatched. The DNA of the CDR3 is TGTGCCACCAGTGAACCACTAGCGGGATCATACACCGGGGAGCTGTTTTTT. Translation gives CATSEPLAGSYTGELFF.

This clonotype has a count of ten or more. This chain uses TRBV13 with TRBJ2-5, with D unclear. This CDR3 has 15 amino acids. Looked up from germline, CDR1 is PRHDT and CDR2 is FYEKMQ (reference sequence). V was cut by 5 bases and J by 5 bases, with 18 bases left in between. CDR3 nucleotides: TGTGCCAGCAGCCCTCGTCGTTTAAACTCGGAGACCCAGTACTTC. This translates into CASSPRRLNSETQYF. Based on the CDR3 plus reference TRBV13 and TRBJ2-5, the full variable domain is AAGVIQSPRHLIKEKRETATLKCYPIPRHDTVYWYQQGPGQDPQFLISFYEKMQSDKGSIPDRFSAQQFSDYHSELNMSSLELGDSALYFCASSPRRLNSETQYFGPGTRLLVL.

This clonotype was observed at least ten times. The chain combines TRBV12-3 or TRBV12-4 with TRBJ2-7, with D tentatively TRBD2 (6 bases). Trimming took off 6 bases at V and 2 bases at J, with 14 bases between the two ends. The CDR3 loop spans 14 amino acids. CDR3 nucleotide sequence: TGTGCCAGCAGCCCGGGACTGGCAACCTACGAGCAGTACTTC. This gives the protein CASSPGLATYEQYF.

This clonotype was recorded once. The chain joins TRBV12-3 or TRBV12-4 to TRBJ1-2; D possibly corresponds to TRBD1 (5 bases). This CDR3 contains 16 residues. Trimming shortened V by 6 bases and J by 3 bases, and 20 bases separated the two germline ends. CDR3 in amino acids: CASRVSGTPLDYGYTF. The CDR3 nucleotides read TGTGCCAGCAGGGTGTCCGGGACTCCCCTCGACTATGGCTACACCTTC.

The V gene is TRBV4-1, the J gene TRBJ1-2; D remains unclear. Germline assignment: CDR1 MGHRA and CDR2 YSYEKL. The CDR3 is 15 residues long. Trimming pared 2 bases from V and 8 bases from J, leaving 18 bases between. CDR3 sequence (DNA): TGCGCCAGCAGCCAACTAGACACCCAGAGAGCGGGCTACACCTTC. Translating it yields CASSQLDTQRAGYTF.

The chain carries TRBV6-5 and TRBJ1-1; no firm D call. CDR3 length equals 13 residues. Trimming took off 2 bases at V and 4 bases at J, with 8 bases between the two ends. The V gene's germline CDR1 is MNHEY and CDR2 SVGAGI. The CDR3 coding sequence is TGTGCCAGCAGTTACCCGGACGGCACTGAAGCTTTCTTT. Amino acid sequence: CASSYPDGTEAFF.

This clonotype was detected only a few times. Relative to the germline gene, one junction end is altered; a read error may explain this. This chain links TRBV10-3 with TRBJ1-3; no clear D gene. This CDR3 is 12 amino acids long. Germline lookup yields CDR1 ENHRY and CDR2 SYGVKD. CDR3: CASSEDSYTIYF. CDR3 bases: TGTGCCAGCAGTGAGGACTCATACACCATATATTTT.

CDR3 DNA sequence: TGTGCCAGCAGCACCACTAGCGGGGGAGAGACCCAGTACTTC. Its protein is CASSTTSGGETQYF. V and J are TRBV7-2 and TRBJ2-5, with 11 bases fitting TRBD2. The length of the CDR3 is 14 residues. CDR1 and CDR2 (germline): SGHTA, FQGNSA. J gave up 4 bases and V 5 bases, and 3 bases lay outside the gene matches.

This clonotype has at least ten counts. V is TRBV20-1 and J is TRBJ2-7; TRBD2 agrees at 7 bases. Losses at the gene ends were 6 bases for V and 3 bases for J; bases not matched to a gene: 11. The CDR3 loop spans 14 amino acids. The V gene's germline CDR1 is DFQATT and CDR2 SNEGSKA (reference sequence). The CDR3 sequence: CSASPGTKNYEQYF. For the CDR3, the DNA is TGCAGTGCGTCCCCCGGGACTAAAAACTACGAGCAGTACTTC.

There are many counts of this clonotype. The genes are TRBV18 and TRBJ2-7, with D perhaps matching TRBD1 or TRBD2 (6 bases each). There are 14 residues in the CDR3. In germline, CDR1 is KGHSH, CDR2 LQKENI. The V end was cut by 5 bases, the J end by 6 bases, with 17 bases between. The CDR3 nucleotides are TGTGCCAGCTCAGGCCAGAAGGGGGGCGGCGAGCAGTACTTC. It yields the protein CASSGQKGGGEQYF.

The CDR3 coding sequence is TGCAGTGCAGAGGGGACGAGCGGCTACACCTTC. Its protein product is CSAEGTSGYTF. The J gene is TRBJ1-2, the V gene TRBV20-1; D is possibly TRBD1 (5 bases). The CDR3 is 11 amino acids. Germline-derived CDR1 and CDR2 are DFQATT and SNEGSKA (reference sequence). The V gene lost 6 bases and the J gene lost 8 bases, with 13 bases spanning the gap.

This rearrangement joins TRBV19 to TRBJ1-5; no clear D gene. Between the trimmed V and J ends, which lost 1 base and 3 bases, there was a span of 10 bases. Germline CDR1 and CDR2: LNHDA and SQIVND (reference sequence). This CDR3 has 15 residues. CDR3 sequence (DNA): TGTGCCAGTAGTATAGGCCGGGCTGCCAATCAGCCCCAGCATTTT. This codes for CASSIGRAANQPQHF.

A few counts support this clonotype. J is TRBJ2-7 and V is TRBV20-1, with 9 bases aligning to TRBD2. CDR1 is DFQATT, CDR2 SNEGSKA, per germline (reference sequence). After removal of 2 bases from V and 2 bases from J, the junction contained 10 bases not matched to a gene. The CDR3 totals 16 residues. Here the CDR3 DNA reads TGCAGTGCTAGAAACCCGCTAGCGGGGAGGCCCTACGAGCAGTACTTC. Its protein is CSARNPLAGRPYEQYF.

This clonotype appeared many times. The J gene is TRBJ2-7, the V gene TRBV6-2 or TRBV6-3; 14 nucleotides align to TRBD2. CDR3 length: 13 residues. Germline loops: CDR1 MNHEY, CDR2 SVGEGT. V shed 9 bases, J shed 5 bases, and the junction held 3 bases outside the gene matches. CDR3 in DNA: TGTGCCAGTGGACTAGCGGGAGGCCACGAGCAGTACTTC. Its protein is CASGLAGGHEQYF.

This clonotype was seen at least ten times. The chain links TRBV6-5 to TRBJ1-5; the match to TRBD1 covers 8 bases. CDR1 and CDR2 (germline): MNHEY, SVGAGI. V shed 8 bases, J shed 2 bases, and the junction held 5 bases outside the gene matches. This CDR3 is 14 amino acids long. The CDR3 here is CASQSGQGNQPQHF. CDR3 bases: TGTGCCAGCCAGTCGGGACAGGGCAATCAGCCCCAGCATTTT.

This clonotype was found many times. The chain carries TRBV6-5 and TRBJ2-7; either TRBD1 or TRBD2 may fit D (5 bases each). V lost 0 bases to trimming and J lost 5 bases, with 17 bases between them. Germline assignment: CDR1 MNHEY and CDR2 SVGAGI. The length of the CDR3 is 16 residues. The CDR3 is CASSYSARDLRNEQYF. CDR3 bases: TGTGCCAGCAGTTACTCGGCCCGGGACCTCCGGAACGAGCAGTACTTC.

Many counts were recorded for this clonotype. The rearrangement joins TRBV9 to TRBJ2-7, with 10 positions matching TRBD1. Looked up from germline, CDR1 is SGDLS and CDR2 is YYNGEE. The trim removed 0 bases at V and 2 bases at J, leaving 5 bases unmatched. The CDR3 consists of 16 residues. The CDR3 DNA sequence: TGTGCCAGCAGCGTAGGAGGGACAGGGGAAACCTACGAGCAGTACTTC. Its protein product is CASSVGGTGETYEQYF.

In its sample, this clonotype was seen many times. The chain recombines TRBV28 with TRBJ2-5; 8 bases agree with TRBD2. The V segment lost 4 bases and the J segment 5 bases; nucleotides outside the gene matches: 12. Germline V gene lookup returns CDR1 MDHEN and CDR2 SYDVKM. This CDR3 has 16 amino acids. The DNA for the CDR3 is TGTGCCAGCAGTTCGTCGCAACTAGCGGAGGAGGAGACCCAGTACTTC. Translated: CASSSSQLAEEETQYF.

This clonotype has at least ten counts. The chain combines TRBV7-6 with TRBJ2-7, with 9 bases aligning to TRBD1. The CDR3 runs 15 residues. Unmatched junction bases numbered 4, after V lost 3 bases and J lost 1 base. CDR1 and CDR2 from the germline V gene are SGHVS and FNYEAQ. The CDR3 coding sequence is TGTGCCAGCAGCTTTTCGACAGGGGGGTCCTACGAGCAGTACTTC. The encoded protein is CASSFSTGGSYEQYF.

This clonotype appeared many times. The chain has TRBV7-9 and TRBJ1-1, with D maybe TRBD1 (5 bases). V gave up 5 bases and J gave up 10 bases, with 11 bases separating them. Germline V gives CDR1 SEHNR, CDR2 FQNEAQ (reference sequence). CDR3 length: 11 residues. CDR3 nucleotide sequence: TGTGCCAGCAGCCCTGGGGCCAGAGCTTTCTTT. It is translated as CASSPGARAFF.

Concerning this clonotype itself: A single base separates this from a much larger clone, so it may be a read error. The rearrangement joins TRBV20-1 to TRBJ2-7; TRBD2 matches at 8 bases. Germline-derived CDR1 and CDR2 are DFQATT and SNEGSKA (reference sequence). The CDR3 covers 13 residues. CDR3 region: CSARLAGTYGQYF. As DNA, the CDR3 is TGCAGTGCTAGACTAGCGGGTACCTACGGGCAGTACTTC.

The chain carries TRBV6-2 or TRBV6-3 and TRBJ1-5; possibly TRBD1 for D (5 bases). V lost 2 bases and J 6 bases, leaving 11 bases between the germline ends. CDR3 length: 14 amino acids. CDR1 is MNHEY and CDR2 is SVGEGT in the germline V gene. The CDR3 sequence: CASSYHGGVQPQHF. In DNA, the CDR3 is TGTGCCAGCAGTTACCATGGGGGGGTTCAGCCCCAGCATTTT.

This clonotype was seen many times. CDR3 amino acids: CASSHSRETQYF. CDR3 nucleotide sequence: TGTGCCAGCAGTCACAGCCGAGAGACCCAGTACTTC. The rearrangement uses TRBV2 and TRBJ2-5; no definite D call. CDR3 length: 12 residues. The V end lost 5 bases, the J end lost 4 bases, and 8 bases lay between the germline ends. Germline CDR1 SNHLY, CDR2 FYNNEI.

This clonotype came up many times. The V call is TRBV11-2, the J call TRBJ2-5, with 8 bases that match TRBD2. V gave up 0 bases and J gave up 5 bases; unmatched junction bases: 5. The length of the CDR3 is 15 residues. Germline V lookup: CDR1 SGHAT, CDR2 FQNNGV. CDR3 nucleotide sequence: TGTGCCAGCAGCTTAGAGGCAGCGGGAGATGAGACCCAGTACTTC. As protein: CASSLEAAGDETQYF.

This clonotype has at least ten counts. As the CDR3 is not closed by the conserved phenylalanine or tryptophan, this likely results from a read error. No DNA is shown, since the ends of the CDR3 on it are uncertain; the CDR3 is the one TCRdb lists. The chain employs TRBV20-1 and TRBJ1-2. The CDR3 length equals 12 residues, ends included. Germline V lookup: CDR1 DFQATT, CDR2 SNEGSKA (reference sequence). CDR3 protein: CSARDDGLMLTK.

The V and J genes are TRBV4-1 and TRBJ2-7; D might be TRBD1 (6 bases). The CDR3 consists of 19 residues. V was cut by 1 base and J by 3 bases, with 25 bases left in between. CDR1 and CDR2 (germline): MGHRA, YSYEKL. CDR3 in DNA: TGCGCCAGCAGCCAAGCAATGTTTTCCGCGGACAGTACCCACTACGAGCAGTACTTC. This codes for CASSQAMFSADSTHYEQYF.